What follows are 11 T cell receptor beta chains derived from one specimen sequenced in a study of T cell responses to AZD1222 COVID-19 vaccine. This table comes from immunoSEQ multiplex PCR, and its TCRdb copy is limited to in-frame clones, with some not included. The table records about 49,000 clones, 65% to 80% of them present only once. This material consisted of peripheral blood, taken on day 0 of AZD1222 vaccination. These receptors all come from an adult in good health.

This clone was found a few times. As DNA, the CDR3 is TGTGCCAGCAGCTCCGGACAGGGAATCTCACCCCTCCACTTT. Amino acids: CASSSGQGISPLHF. The chain carries TRBV5-6 and TRBJ1-6; 8 nucleotides align to TRBD1. The CDR3 extends over 14 amino acids. CDR1 is SGHDT and CDR2 is YYEEEE in the germline V gene. Trimming cost V 3 bases and J 10 bases; bases outside gene matches: 6.

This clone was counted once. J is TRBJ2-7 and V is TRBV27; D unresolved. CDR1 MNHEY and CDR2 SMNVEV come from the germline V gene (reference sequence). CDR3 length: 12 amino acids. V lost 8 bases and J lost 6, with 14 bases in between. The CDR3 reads CASAGWALEQYF. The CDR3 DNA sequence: TGTGCCAGCGCCGGGTGGGCCCTCGAGCAGTACTTC.

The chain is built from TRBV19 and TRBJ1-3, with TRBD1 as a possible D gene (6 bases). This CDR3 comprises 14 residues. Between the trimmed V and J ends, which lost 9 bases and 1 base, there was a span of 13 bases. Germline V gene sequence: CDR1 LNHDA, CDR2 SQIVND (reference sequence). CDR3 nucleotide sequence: TGTGCCAGCCGACCCCAGGGGTCTGGAAACACCATATATTTT. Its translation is CASRPQGSGNTIYF.

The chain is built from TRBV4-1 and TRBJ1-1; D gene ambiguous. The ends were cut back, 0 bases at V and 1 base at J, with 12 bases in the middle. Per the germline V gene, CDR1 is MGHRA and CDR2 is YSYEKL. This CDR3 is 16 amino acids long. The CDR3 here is CASSQEAWRRNTEAFF. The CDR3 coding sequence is TGCGCCAGCAGCCAAGAGGCTTGGCGGAGGAACACTGAAGCTTTCTTT.

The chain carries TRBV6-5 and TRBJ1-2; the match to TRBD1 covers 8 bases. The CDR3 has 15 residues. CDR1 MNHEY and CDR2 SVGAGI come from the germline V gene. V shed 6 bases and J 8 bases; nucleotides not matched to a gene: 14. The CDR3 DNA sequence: TGTGCCAGCAGCCGCACCCACCGGACAGGGAAAGGCTACACCTTC. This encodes CASSRTHRTGKGYTF.

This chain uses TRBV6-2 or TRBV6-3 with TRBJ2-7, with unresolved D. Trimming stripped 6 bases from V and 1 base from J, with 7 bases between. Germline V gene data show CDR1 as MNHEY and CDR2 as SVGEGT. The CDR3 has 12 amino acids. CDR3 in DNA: TGTGCCAGCAGCCACAGTTCCTACGAGCAGTACTTC. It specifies CASSHSSYEQYF.

Here the CDR3 DNA reads TGTGCCAGCACCCGGGTCCAAGCTGGAAACACCATATATTTT. It yields the protein CASTRVQAGNTIYF. The chain is built from TRBV7-9 and TRBJ1-3; D is undetermined. The CDR3 covers 14 residues. CDR1 and CDR2 from the germline V gene are SEHNR and FQNEAQ (reference sequence). Trimming cost V 7 bases and J 2 bases, with 12 bases left between them.

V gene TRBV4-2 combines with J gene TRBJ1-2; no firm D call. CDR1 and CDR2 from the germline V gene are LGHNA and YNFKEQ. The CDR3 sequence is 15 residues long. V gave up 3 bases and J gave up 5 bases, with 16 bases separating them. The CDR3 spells CASSHDQRTHYGYTF. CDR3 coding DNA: TGTGCCAGCAGCCATGATCAAAGGACTCATTATGGCTACACCTTC.

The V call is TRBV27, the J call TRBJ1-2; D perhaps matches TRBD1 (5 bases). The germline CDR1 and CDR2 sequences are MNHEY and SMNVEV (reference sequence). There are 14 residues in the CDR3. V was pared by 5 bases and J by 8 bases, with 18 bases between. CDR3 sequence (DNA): TGTGCCAGCAGTCCGCCGGGGGGACCGAGGGGCTACACCTTC. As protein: CASSPPGGPRGYTF.

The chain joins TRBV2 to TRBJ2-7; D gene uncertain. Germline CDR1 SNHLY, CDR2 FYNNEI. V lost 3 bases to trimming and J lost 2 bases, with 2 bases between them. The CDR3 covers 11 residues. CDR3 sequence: CASSEAYEQYV. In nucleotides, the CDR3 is TGTGCCAGCAGTGAGGCCTACGAGCAGTACGTC.

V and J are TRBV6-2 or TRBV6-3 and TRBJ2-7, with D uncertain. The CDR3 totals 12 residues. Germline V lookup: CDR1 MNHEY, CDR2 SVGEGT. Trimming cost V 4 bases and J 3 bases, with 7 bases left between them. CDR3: CASSLTVYEQYV. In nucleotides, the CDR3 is TGTGCCAGCAGTTTAACAGTCTACGAGCAGTACGTC.